This TCR beta chain stems from a study of T cell repertoires in ileal Crohn's disease. Study overall: Postoperative therapy was given to about half: about a dozen thiopurines, some 18 anti-TNF agents.

V trimming: 5 bases; J trimming: 3 bases; junction bases outside the gene matches: 9. Germline V gives CDR1 SGHVS, CDR2 FQNEAQ. The CDR3 length is 16 residues. Assay used: immunoSEQ multiplex PCR; TCRdb lists only in-frame clones, some missing. The table includes some 3,000 clones, about 76% detected once. Study-wide points: High-frequency clones were more common in sorted CD8 than CD4 cells.

Described time point: proximal margin of the surgical specimen (macroscopically non-inflamed). This clone was detected only once. The antigen remains unidentified. This TCR came from an adult with Crohn's disease. The rearrangement uses TRBV7-8 and TRBJ1-5, with TRBD1 identical over 8 bases. The material sequenced was ileal tissue. The CDR3 nucleotides are TGTGCCAGCAGCCCCAGGGGGCAGGGGGTCAATCAGCCCCAGCATTTT. Encoded protein: CASSPRGQGVNQPQHF.